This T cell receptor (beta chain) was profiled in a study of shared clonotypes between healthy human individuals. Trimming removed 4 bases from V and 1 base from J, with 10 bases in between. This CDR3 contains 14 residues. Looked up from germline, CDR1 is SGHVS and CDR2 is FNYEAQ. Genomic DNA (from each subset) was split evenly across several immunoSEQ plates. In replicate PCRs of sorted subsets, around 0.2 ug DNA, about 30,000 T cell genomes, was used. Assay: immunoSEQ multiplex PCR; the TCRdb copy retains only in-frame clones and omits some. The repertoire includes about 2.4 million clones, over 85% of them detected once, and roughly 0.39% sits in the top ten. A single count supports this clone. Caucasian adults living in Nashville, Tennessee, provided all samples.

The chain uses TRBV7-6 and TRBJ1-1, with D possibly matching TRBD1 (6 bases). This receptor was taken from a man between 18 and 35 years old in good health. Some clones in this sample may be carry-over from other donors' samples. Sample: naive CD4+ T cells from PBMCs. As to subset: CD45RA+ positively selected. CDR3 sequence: CASSSTGPNTEAFF. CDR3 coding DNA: TGTGCCAGCAGCTCCACAGGGCCGAACACTGAAGCTTTCTTT.